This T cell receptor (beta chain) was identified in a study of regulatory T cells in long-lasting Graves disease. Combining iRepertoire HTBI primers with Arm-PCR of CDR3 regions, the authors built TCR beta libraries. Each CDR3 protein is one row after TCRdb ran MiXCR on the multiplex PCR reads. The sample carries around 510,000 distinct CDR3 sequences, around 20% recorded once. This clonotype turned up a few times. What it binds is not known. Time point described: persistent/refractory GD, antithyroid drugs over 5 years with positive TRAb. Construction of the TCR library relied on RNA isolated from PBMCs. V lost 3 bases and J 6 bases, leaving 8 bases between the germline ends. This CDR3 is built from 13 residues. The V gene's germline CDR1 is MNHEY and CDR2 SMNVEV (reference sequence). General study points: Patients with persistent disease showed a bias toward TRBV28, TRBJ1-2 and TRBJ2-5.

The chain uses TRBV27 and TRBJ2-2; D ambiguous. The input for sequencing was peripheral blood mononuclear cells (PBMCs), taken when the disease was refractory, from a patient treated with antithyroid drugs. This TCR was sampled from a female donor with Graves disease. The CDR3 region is CASSFEAPGELFF. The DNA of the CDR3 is TGTGCCAGCAGTTTCGAGGCCCCCGGGGAGCTGTTTTTT.